The present TCR beta chain was sequenced within a study of T cell repertoires in cytomegalovirus infection. V lost 5 bases and J 7 bases, leaving 12 bases between the germline ends. Germline loops: CDR1 SGHRS, CDR2 YFSETQ. The CDR3 spans 13 residues. This clonotype was counted at least ten times. TCRdb redid the calling of the reads with MiXCR, one entry per CDR3 protein. The sample lists around 450,000 distinct CDR3 sequences, roughly 10% occurring once. The chain recombines TRBV5-1 with TRBJ2-2; either TRBD1 or TRBD2 may fit D (5 bases each). Sequencing used PBMCs. The clonotype comes from a human donor in good health (CMV status not recorded). Some clones in this sample may be carry-over from other donors' samples. The CDR3 sequence: CASSSRDDGELFF. CDR3 DNA sequence: TGCGCCAGCAGTAGCAGGGACGACGGGGAGCTGTTTTTT.